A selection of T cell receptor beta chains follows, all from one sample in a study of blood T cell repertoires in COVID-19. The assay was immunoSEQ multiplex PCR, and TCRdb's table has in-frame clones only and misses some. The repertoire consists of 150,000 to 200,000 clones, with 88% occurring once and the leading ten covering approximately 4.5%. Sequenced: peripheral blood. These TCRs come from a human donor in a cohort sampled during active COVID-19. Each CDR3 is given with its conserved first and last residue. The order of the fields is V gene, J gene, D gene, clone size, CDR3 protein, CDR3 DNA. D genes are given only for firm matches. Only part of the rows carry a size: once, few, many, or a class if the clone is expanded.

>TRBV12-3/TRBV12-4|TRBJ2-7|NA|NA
CASRRTAAYEQYF
TGTGCCAGCAGAAGGACTGCCGCCTACGAGCAGTACTTC
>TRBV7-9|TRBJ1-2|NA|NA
CASSLGTHYGYTF
TGTGCCAGCAGCTTAGGGACACACTATGGCTACACCTTC
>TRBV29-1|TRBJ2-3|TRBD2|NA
CSVALTSGITDTQYF
TGCAGCGTTGCTTTGACTAGCGGAATAACAGATACGCAGTATTTT
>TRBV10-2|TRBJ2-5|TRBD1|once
CASSGRGMETQYF
TGCGCCAGCAGTGGCAGGGGGATGGAGACCCAGTACTTC
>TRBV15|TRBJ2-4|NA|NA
CATRDGGGLGTNIQYF
TGTGCCACCAGGGACGGTGGCGGGTTGGGGACTAACATTCAGTACTTC
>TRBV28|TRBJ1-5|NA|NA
CASETPGGEPQHF
TGTGCCAGCGAAACCCCGGGGGGCGAGCCCCAGCATTTT
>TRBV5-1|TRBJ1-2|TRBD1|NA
CASGPGDREGSYGYTF
TGCGCCAGCGGCCCCGGGGACAGGGAAGGAAGTTATGGCTACACCTTC
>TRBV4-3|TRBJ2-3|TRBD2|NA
CASSQVTSGGVTDTQYF
TGCGCCAGCAGCCAAGTGACTAGCGGGGGGGTAACAGATACGCAGTATTTT
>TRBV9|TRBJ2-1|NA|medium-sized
CASSPNWGLDEQFF
TGTGCCAGCAGCCCCAATTGGGGACTGGATGAGCAGTTCTTC
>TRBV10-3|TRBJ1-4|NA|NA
CAISPGGAVGEKLFF
TGTGCCATCAGCCCAGGAGGGGCTGTGGGTGAAAAACTGTTTTTT
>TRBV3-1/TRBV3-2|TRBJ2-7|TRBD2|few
CASSYTSESSYEQYF
TGTGCCAGCAGTTACACTAGCGAGAGCTCCTACGAGCAGTACTTC
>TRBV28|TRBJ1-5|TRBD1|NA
CASLTGDQPQHF
TGTGCCAGTCTGACAGGGGATCAGCCCCAGCATTTT
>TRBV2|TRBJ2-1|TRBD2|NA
CASSDRVAGANEQFF
TGTGCCAGCAGTGACCGGGTAGCGGGAGCCAATGAGCAGTTCTTC
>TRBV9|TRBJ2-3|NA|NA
CASSVGLANPTQYF
TGTGCCAGCAGCGTAGGGCTAGCCAACCCAACGCAGTATTTT
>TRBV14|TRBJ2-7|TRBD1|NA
CASSQVQGANSEQYF
TGTGCCAGCAGCCAAGTACAGGGGGCGAACTCCGAGCAGTACTTC
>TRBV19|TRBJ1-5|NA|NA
CASSISGRQPQHF
TGTGCCAGTAGTATCTCCGGGAGGCAGCCCCAGCATTTT
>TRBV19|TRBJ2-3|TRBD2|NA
CASGTSSGGRLWTDTQYF
TGTGCCAGTGGGACCTCTAGCGGGGGCCGACTTTGGACAGATACGCAGTATTTT
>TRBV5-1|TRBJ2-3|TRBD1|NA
CASSLLSGQGGPDTQYF
TGCGCCAGCAGCTTGCTATCTGGACAGGGCGGCCCAGATACGCAGTATTTT
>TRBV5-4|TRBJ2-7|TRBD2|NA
CASSSRVAGLTYEQYF
TGTGCCAGCAGCTCCCGAGTAGCGGGACTTACATACGAGCAGTACTTC
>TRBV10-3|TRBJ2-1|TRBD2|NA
CAISEPGGTSFSAEQFF
TGTGCCATCAGTGAGCCCGGCGGGACTAGCTTCAGCGCTGAGCAGTTCTTC
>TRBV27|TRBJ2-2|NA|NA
CASSLRGTGELFF
TGTGCCAGCAGTTTGCGGGGTACCGGGGAGCTGTTTTTT
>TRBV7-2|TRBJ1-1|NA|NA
CASSSPGNTEAFF
TGTGCCAGCAGCTCGCCGGGGAACACTGAAGCTTTCTTT
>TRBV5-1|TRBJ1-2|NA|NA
CASSLGPGDPYGYTF
TGCGCCAGCAGCTTGGGCCCGGGGGACCCCTATGGCTACACCTTC
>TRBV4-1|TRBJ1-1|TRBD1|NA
CASSRGQVNTEAFF
TGCGCCAGCAGCCGCGGACAGGTCAACACTGAAGCTTTCTTT
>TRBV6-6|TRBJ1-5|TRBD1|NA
CASRNGNQGAYQPQHF
TGTGCCAGCAGAAACGGGAATCAGGGGGCTTACCAGCCCCAGCATTTT
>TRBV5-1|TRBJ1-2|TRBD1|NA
CASSQWQGALGGYTF
TGCGCCAGCAGCCAGTGGCAGGGGGCCCTCGGGGGCTACACCTTC
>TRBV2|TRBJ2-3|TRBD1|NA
CASSFLTGGTDTQYF
TGTGCCAGCAGTTTTCTGACAGGGGGCACAGATACGCAGTATTTT